This TCR beta chain was captured in a study of cytomegalovirus exposure and HLA in healthy donors. Whole-study findings and limits: Analysis was carried out at a later point, and it linked a missense DCLRE1C variant to TCR beta V- and J-gene trimming. By a later analysis, the bulk of CMV-associated TCR beta chains appeared HLA-restricted.

Sampled while nominally healthy, donors likely had unrecorded immune exposures. This CDR3 is 17 amino acids long. Germline CDR1 MDHEN, CDR2 SYDVKM. V lost 5 bases, J lost 6 bases, and 13 bases stayed unmatched. It was with 60 Vbeta and 13 Jbeta primers that the PCR ran. Data came from immunoSEQ multiplex PCR; TCRdb stores just in-frame clones and leaves some out. This repertoire shows approximately 160,000 clones, about 80% found once; its top ten account for roughly 5.2%. On this clone: The target antigen is unknown.

The clonotype comes from a man in his late teens or twenties in good health and CMV-seronegative. The specimen was PBMCs. The chain carries TRBV28 and TRBJ2-3; TRBD2 aligns across 11 bases. The CDR3 DNA follows: TGTGCCAGCAGTACCCTACTAGCGGGAGCTCTTTCGGATACGCAGTATTTT. It codes for CASSTLLAGALSDTQYF.